This T cell receptor (beta chain) was obtained from a study of shared clonotypes between healthy human individuals. Findings of the study overall: An anticipated effect of sequencing depth on clonotype sharing among donors was recognized. The study sampled only blood, and tissue repertoires likely differ.

The assay ran at deep level. 300 ng DNA, some 30,000 T cell genomes, went into unsorted PBMC replicate PCRs. Profiled with immunoSEQ multiplex PCR; TCRdb holds only in-frame clones, not every one. This sample has 450,000 to 600,000 clones; 79% occur once, and the top ten carry 10% to 15%. Details on this clone: Its matching antigen is unknown.

The source material was PBMCs. The clonotype originates from a woman aged 40 to 50 in good health. Some clones in this sample may be carry-over from other donors' samples.

The CDR3: CASSPGTSGSIDTQYF. CDR3 nucleotide sequence: TGCGCCAGCAGCCCCGGGACTAGCGGGAGTATAGATACGCAGTATTTT. The chain is built from TRBV5-1 and TRBJ2-3, with 14 bases identical to TRBD2. Germline V CDR1 and CDR2: SGHRS, YFSETQ. CDR3 size: 16 residues. Trimming cost V 4 bases and J 5 bases; bases outside gene matches: 6.